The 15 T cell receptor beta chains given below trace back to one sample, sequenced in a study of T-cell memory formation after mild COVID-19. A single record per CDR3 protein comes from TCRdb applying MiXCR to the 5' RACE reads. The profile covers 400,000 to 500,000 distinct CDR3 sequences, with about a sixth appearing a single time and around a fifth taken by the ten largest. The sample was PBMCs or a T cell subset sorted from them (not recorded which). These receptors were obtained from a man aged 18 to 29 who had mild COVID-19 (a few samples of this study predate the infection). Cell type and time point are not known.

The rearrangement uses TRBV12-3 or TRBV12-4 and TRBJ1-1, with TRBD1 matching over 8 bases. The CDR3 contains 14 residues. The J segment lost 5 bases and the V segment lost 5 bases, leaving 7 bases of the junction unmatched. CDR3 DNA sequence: TGTGCCAGCAGTCAGACAGGGGCTCGTACTGAAGCTTTCTTT. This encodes CASSQTGARTEAFF.

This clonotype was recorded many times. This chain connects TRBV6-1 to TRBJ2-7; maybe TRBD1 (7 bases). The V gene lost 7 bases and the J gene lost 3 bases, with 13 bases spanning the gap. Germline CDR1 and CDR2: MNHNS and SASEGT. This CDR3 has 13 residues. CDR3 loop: CASKRGDSYEQYF. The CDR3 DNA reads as TGTGCCAGCAAGCGCGGGGACAGCTACGAGCAGTACTTC.

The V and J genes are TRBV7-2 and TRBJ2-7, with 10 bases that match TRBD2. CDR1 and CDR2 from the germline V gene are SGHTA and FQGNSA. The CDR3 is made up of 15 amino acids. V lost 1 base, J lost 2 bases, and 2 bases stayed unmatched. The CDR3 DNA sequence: TGTGCCAGCAGCTTAGTAGCGGGGGGAGCCTACGAGCAGTACGTC. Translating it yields CASSLVAGGAYEQYV.

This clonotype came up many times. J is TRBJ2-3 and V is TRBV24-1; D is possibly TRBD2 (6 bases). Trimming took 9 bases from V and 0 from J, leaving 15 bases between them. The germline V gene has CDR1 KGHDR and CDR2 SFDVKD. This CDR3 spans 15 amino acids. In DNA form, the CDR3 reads TGTGCCACCCCCGGGACTGAAGATAGCACAGATACGCAGTATTTT. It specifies CATPGTEDSTDTQYF.

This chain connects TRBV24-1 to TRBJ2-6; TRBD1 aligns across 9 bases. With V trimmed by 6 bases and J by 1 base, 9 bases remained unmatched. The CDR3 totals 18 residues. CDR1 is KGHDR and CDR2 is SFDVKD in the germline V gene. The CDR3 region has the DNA TGTGCCACCAGTAGGTCGGACAGGGGAGTATCTGGGGCCAACGTCCTGACTTTC. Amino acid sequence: CATSRSDRGVSGANVLTF.

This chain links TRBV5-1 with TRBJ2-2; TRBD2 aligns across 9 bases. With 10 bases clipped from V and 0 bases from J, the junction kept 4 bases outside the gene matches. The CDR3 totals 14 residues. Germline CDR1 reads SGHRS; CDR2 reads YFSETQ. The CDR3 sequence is CAGRLAANTGELFF. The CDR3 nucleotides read TGCGCCGGCCGACTAGCGGCGAACACCGGGGAGCTGTTTTTT.

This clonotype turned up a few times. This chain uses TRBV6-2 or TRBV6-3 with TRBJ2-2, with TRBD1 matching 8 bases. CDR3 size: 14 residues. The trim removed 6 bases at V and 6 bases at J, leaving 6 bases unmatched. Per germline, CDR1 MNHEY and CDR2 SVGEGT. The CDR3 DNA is TGTGCCAGCAGCGGACAGGGACCGTCCGGGGAGCTGTTTTTT. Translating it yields CASSGQGPSGELFF.

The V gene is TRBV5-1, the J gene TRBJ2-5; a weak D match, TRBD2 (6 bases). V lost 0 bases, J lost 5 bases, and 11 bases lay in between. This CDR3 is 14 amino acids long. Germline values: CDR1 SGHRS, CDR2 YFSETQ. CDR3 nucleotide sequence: TGCGCCAGCAGCTTGGGCGCGGGGTTCGAGACCCAGTACTTC. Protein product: CASSLGAGFETQYF.

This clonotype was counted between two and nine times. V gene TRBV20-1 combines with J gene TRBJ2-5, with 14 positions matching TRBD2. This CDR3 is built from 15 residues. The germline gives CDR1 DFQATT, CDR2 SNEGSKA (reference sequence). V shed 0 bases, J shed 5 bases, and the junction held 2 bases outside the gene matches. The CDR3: CSARDRTSGGETQYF. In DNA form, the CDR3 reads TGCAGTGCTAGAGACCGGACTAGCGGGGGGGAGACCCAGTACTTC.

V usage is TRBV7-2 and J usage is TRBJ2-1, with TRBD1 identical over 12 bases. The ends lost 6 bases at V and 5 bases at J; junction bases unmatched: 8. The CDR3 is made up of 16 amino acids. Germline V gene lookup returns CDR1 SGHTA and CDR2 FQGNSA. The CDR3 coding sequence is TGTGCCAGCAGTCCTGGGACAGGGGGCACCCACAATGAGCAGTTCTTC. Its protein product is CASSPGTGGTHNEQFF.

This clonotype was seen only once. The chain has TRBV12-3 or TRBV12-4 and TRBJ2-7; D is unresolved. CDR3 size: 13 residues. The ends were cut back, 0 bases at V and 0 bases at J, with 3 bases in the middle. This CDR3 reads CASSLALSYEQYV. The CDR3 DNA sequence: TGTGCCAGCAGTTTAGCGCTCTCCTACGAGCAGTACGTC.

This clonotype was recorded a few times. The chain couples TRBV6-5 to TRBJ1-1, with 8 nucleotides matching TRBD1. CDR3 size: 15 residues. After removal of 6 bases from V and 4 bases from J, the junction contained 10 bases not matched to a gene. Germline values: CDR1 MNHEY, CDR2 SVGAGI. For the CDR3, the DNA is TGTGCCAGCAGGACCCAGACAGGGGTCGGCACTGAAGCTTTCTTT. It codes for CASRTQTGVGTEAFF.

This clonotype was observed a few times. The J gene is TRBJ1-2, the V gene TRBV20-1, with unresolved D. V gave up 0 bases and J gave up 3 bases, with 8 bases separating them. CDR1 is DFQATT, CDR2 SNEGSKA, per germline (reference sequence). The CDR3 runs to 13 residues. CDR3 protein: CSARDLADYGYTF. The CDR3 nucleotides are TGCAGTGCTAGAGATTTGGCAGACTATGGCTACACCTTC.

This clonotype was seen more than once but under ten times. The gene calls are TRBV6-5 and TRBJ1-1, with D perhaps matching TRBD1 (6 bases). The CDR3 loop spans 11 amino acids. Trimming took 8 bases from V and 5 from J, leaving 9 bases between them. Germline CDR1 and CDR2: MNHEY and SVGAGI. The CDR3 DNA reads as TGTGCCAGCGGGGGCAGGACTGAAGCTTTCTTT. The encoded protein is CASGGRTEAFF.

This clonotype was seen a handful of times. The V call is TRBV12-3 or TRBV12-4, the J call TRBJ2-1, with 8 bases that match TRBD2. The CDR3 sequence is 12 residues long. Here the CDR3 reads CASGGVYNEQFF. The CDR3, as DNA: TGTGCAAGCGGGGGAGTCTACAATGAGCAGTTCTTC.